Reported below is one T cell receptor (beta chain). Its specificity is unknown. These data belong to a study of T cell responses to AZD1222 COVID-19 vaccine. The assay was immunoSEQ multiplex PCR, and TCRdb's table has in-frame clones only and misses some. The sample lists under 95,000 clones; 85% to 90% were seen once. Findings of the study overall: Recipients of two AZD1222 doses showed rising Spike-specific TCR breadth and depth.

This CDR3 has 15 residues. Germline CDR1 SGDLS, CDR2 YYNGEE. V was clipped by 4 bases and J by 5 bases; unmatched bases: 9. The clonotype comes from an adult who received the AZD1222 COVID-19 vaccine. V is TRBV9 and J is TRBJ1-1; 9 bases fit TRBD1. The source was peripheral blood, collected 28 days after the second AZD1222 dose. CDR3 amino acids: CASSPLQGARTEAFF. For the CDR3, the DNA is TGTGCCAGCAGCCCCTTACAGGGGGCGAGGACTGAAGCTTTCTTT. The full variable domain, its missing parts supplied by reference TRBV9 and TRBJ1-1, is DSGVTQTPKHLITATGQRVTLRCSPRSGDLSVYWYQQSLDQGLQFLIQYYNGEERAKGNILERFSAQQFPDLHSELNLSSLELGDSALYFCASSPLQGARTEAFFGQGTRLTVV.